Below, one T cell receptor (beta chain) is given with its context. The record originates from a study of T-cell memory formation after mild COVID-19. MiXCR was run by TCRdb on the 5' RACE reads, yielding one entry per CDR3 protein. The sample yields around 440,000 distinct CDR3 sequences, 15% to 20% seen once. Looked up from germline, CDR1 is LGHDT and CDR2 is YNNKEL (reference sequence). The CDR3 spans 13 residues. V lost 0 bases and J lost 7, with 6 bases in between. The chain employs TRBV3-1 and TRBJ2-2; D is unresolved. The specimen was PBMCs or a T cell subset sorted from them (not recorded which). This TCR derives from an adult woman who had mild COVID-19 (a few samples of this study predate the infection). Cell type and time point are not known. The CDR3 sequence: CASSQDTDGELFF. The CDR3 nucleotides read TGTGCCAGCAGCCAAGATACGGACGGGGAGCTGTTTTTT. The variable domain in full, completed from reference TRBV3-1 and TRBJ2-2, reads DTAVSQTPKYLVTQMGNDKSIKCEQNLGHDTMYWYKQDSKKFLKIMFSYNNKELIINETVPNRFSPKSPDKAHLNLHINSLELGDSAVYFCASSQDTDGELFFGEGSRLTVL.